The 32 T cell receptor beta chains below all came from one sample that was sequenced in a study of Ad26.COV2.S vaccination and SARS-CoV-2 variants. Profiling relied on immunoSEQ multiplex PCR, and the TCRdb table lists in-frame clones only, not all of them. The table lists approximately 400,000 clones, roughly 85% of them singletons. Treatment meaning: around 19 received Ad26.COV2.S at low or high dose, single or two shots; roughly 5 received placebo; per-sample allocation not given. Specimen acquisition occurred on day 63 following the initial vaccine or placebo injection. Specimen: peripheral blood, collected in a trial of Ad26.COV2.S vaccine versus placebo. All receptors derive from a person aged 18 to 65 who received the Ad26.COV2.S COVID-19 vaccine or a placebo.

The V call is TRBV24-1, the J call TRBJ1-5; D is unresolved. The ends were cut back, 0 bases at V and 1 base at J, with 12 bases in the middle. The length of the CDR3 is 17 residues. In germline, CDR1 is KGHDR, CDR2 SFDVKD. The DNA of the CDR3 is TGTGCCACCAGTGATTTGCAGCTGGGGAAAAGCAATCAGCCCCAGCATTTT. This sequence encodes CATSDLQLGKSNQPQHF.

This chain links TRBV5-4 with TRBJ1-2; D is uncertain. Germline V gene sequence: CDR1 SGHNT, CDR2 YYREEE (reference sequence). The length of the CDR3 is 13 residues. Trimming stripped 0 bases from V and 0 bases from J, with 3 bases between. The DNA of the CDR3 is TGTGCCAGCAGCTTGGACCCTAACTATGGCTACACCTTC. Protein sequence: CASSLDPNYGYTF. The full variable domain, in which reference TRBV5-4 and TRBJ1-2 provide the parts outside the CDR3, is ETGVTQSPTHLIKTRGQQVTLRCSSQSGHNTVSWYQQALGQGPQFIFQYYREEENGRGNFPPRFSGLQFPNYSSELNVNALELDDSALYLCASSLDPNYGYTFGSGTRLTVV.

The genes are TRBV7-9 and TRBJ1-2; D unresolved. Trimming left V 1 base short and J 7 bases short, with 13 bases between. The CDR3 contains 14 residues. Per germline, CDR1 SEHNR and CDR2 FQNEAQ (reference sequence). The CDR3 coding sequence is TGTGCCAGCAGCTTAGGCGGATTACTGCCTGGCTACACCTTC. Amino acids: CASSLGGLLPGYTF. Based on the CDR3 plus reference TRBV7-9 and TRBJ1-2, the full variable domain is DTGVSQNPRHKITKRGQNVTFRCDPISEHNRLYWYRQTLGQGPEFLTYFQNEAQLEKSRLLSDRFSAERPKGSFSTLEIQRTEQGDSAMYLCASSLGGLLPGYTFGSGTRLTVV.

Here the CDR3 reads CASSLAMEDGYTF. In DNA, the CDR3 is TGCGCCAGCAGCTTGGCCATGGAGGATGGCTACACCTTC. The chain is built from TRBV5-1 and TRBJ1-2, with D unclear. This CDR3 contains 13 residues. V lost 0 bases and J lost 6, with 9 bases in between. Germline V gene sequence: CDR1 SGHRS, CDR2 YFSETQ. Based on the CDR3 plus reference TRBV5-1 and TRBJ1-2, the full variable domain is KAGVTQTPRYLIKTRGQQVTLSCSPISGHRSVSWYQQTPGQGLQFLFEYFSETQRNKGNFPGRFSGRQFSNSRSEMNVSTLELGDSALYLCASSLAMEDGYTFGSGTRLTVV.

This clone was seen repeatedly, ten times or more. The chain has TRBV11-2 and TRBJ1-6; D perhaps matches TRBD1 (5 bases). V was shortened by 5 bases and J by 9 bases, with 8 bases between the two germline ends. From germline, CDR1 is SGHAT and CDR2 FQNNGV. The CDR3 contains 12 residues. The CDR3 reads CASSRGGSPLHF. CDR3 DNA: TGTGCCAGCAGCAGGGGCGGTTCACCCCTCCACTTT.

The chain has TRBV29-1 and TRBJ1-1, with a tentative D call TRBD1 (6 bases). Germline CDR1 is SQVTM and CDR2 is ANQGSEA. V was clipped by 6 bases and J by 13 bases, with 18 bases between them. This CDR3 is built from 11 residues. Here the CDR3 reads CSVSGASRDFF. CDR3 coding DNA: TGCAGCGTCTCAGGGGCGTCCAGGGATTTCTTT.

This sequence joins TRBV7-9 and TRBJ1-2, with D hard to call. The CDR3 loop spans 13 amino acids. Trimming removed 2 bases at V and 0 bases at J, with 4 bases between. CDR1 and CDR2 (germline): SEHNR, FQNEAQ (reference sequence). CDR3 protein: CASSLLANYGYTF. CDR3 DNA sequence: TGTGCCAGCAGCTTACTAGCTAACTATGGCTACACCTTC.

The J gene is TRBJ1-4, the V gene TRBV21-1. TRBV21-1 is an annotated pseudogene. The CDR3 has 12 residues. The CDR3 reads CASSKSDEKLFF. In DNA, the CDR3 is TGTGCCAGCAGCAAGTCCGATGAAAAACTGTTTTTT.

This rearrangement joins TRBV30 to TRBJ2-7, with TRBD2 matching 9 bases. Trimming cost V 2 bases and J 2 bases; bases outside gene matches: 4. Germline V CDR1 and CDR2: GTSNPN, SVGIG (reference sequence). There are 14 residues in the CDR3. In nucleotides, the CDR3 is TGTGCCTGGAGTATCTCTAGCGGGACCTACGAGCAGTACTTC. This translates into CAWSISSGTYEQYF.

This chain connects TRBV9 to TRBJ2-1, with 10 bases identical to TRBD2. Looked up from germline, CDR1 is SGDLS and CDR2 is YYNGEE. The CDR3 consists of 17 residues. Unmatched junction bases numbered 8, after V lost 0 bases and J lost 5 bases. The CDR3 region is CASSVAQGTSADNEQFF. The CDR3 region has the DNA TGTGCCAGCAGCGTAGCACAAGGGACTAGCGCAGACAATGAGCAGTTCTTC.

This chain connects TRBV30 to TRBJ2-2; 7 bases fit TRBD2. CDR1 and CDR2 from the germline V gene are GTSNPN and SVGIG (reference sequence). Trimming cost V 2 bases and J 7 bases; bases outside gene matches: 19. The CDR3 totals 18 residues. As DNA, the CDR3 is TGTGCCTGGAGTAGAAGAGGGACTACCAGATCGGGGGGCGGGGAGCTGTTTTTT. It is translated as CAWSRRGTTRSGGGELFF.

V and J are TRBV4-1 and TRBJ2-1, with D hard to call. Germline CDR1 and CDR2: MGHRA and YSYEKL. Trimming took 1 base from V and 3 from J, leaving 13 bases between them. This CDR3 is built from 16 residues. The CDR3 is CASSQVSLGLYNEQFF. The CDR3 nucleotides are TGCGCCAGCAGCCAAGTATCTCTAGGTCTCTACAATGAGCAGTTCTTC.

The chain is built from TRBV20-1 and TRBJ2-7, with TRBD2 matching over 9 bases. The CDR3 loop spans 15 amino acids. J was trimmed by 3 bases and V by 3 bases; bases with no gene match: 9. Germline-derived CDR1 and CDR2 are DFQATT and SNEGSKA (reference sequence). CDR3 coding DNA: TGCAGTGCTAGTGCTTGGCGGGGGGGTCTCTACGAGCAGTACTTC. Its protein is CSASAWRGGLYEQYF.

The CDR3 is CASSLAGAVNVFF. The CDR3 bases are TGTGCCAGCAGCTTGGCCGGGGCAGTTAATGTGTTTTTT. J is TRBJ1-4 and V is TRBV5-6; D is possibly TRBD1 (5 bases). V lost 0 bases and J 15 bases, leaving 15 bases between the germline ends. The length of the CDR3 is 13 residues. From germline, CDR1 is SGHDT and CDR2 YYEEEE. Supplemented by reference TRBV5-6 and TRBJ1-4, the full variable domain reads DAGVTQSPTHLIKTRGQQVTLRCSPKSGHDTVSWYQQALGQGPQFIFQYYEEEERQRGNFPDRFSGHQFPNYSSELNVNALLLGDSALYLCASSLAGAVNVFFGSGTQLSVL.

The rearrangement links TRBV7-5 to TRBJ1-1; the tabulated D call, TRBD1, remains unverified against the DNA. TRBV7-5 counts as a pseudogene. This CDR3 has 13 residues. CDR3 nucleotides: TGTGCCAGAAGCTTGACAGGGAACACTGAAGCTTTCTTT. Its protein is CARSLTGNTEAFF.

The CDR3 is CASSGWKGLSGANVLTF. CDR3 bases: TGTGCCAGCAGCGGCTGGAAGGGGCTTTCTGGGGCCAACGTCCTGACTTTC. The V and J genes are TRBV5-4 and TRBJ2-6; TRBD1 is a possible D gene (5 bases). The germline V gene encodes CDR1 SGHNT and CDR2 YYREEE (reference sequence). The length of the CDR3 is 17 residues. V was clipped by 4 bases and J by 1 base, with 15 bases between them.

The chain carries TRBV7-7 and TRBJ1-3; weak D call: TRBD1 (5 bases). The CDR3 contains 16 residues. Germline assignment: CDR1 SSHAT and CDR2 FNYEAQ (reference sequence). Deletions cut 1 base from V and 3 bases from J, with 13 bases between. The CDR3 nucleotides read TGTGCCAGCAGCTTAGGAGCGGGGGGAAGTGGAAACACCATATATTTT. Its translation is CASSLGAGGSGNTIYF. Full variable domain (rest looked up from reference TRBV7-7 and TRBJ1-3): GAGVSQSPRYKVTKRGQDVTLRCDPISSHATLYWYQQALGQGPEFLTYFNYEAQPDKSGLPSDRFSAERPEGSISTLTIQRTEQRDSAMYRCASSLGAGGSGNTIYFGEGSWLTVV.

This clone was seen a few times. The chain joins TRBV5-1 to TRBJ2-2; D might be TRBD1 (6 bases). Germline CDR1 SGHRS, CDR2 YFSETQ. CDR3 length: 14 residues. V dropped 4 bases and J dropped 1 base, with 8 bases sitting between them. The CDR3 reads CASSPQGNTGELFF. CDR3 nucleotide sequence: TGCGCCAGCAGCCCACAGGGGAACACCGGGGAGCTGTTTTTT.

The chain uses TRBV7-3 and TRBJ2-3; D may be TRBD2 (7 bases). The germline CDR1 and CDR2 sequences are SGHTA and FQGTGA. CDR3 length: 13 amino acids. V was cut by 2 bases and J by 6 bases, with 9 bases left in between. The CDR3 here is CASSLGGADTQYF. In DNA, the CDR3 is TGTGCCAGCAGCTTAGGGGGGGCGGATACGCAGTATTTT.

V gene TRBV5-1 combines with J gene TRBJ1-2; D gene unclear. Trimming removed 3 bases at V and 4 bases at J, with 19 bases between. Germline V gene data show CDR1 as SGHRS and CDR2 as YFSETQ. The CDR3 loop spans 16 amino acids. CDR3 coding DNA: TGCGCCAGCAGCTCGGGCCCCGGGGATCGGGTCTATGGCTACACCTTC. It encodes CASSSGPGDRVYGYTF.

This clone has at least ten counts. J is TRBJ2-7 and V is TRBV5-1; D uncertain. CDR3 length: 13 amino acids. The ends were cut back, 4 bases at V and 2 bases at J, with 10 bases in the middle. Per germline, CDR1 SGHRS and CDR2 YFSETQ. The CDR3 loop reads CASSQNYPYEQYF. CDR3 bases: TGCGCCAGCAGCCAGAACTACCCCTACGAGCAGTACTTC.

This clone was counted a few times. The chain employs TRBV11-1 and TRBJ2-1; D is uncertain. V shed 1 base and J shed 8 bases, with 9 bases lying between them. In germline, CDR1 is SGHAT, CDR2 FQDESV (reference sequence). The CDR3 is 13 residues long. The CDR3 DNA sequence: TGTGCCAGCAGCTTAGGTGGGGTCTATGAGCAGTTCTTC. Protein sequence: CASSLGGVYEQFF.

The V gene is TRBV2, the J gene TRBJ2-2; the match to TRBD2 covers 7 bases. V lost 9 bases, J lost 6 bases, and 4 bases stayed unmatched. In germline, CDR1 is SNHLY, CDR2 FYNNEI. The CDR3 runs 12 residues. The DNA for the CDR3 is TGTGCCAGGTCCGCGGGGGCCGGGGAGCTGTTTTTT. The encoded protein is CARSAGAGELFF.

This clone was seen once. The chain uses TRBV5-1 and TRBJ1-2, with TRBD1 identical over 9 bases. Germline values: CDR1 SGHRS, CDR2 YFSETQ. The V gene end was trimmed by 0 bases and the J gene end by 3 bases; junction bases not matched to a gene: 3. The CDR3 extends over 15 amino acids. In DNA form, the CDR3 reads TGCGCCAGCAGCTTGGGAACAGGGGGCGACTATGGCTACACCTTC. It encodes CASSLGTGGDYGYTF.

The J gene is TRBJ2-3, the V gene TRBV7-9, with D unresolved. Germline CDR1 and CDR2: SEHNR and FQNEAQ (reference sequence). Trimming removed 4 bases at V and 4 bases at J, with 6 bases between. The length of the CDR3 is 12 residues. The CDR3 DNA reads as TGTGCCAGCAGCTCCAATTCAGATACGCAGTATTTT. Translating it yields CASSSNSDTQYF. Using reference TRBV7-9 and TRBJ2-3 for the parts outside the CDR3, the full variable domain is DTGVSQNPRHKITKRGQNVTFRCDPISEHNRLYWYRQTLGQGPEFLTYFQNEAQLEKSRLLSDRFSAERPKGSFSTLEIQRTEQGDSAMYLCASSSNSDTQYFGPGTRLTVL.

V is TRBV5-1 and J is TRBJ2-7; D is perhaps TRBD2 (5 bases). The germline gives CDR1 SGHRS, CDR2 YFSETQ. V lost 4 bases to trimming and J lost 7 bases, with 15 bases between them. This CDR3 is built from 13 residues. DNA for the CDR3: TGCGCCAGCAGCAATGAGGGTTTGGGAGAGCAGTACTTC. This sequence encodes CASSNEGLGEQYF.

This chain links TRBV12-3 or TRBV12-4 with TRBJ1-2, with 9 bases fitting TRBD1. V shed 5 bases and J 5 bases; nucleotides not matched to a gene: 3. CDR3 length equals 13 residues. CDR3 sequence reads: CASSGGTGYGYTF. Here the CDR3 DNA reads TGTGCCAGCAGTGGCGGGACAGGGTATGGCTACACCTTC.

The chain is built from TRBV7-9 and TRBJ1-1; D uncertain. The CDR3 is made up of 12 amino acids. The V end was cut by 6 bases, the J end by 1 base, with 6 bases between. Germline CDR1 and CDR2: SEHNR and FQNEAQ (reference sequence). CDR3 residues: CASREGNTEAFF. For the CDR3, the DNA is TGTGCCAGCAGGGAAGGGAACACTGAAGCTTTCTTT.

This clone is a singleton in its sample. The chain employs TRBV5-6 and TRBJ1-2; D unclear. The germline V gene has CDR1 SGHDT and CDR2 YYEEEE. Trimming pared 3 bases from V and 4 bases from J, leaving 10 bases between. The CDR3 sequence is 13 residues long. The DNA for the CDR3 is TGTGCCAGCAGCTCCAGTAACTCCTATGGCTACACCTTC. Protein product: CASSSSNSYGYTF. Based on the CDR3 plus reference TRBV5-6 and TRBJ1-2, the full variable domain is DAGVTQSPTHLIKTRGQQVTLRCSPKSGHDTVSWYQQALGQGPQFIFQYYEEEERQRGNFPDRFSGHQFPNYSSELNVNALLLGDSALYLCASSSSNSYGYTFGSGTRLTVV.

CDR3 nucleotide sequence: TGTGCCAGCAGCGTAGGCGCCCGAGGGTCCTACAATGAGCAGTTCTTC. Its protein is CASSVGARGSYNEQFF. The V and J genes are TRBV9 and TRBJ2-1; tentatively, D is TRBD2 (5 bases). Germline V gene data show CDR1 as SGDLS and CDR2 as YYNGEE. Deletions cut 0 bases from V and 1 base from J, with 11 bases between. CDR3 length: 16 residues.

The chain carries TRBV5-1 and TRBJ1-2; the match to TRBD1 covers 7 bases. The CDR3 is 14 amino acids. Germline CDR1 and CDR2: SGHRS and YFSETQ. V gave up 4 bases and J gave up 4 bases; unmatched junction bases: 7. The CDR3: CASSPEGASYGYTF. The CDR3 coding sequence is TGCGCCAGCAGCCCCGAGGGGGCCTCCTATGGCTACACCTTC.

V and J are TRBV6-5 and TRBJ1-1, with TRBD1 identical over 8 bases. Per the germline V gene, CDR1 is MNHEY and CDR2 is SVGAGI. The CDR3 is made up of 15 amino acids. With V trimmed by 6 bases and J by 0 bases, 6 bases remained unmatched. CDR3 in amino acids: CASRSPGQVNTEAFF. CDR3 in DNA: TGTGCCAGCAGGTCTCCGGGACAGGTGAACACTGAAGCTTTCTTT.